The 20 T cell receptor beta chains given below trace back to one sample, sequenced in a study of T cells after somatic rescue of genetic block. Data came from immunoSEQ multiplex PCR; TCRdb stores just in-frame clones and leaves some out. The sample holds 68,000 or so clones, roughly 92% seen once. The sample taken for sequencing was peripheral blood mononuclear cells (PBMCs). These receptors came from a man aged 40-49 years.

The rearrangement joins TRBV10-3 to TRBJ2-5; D may be TRBD1 (6 bases). CDR3 length: 13 residues. Germline CDR1 reads ENHRY; CDR2 reads SYGVKD. V was clipped by 6 bases and J by 3 bases, with 11 bases between them. DNA of the CDR3: TGTGCCATCAGGGGGACATCGGAAGAGACCCAGTACTTC. Its translation is CAIRGTSEETQYF.

This clone was detected only once. The genes are TRBV27 and TRBJ1-4; D perhaps matches TRBD1 (5 bases). Germline loops: CDR1 MNHEY, CDR2 SMNVEV (reference sequence). The ends were cut back, 2 bases at V and 11 bases at J, with 18 bases in the middle. The CDR3 is made up of 15 amino acids. The CDR3: CASSLGWDSTGKLFF. CDR3 DNA: TGTGCCAGCAGTTTAGGTTGGGACTCCACTGGGAAACTGTTTTTT. Full variable domain (remainder filled in from reference TRBV27 and TRBJ1-4): EAQVTQNPRYLITVTGKKLTVTCSQNMNHEYMSWYRQDPGLGLRQIYYSMNVEVTDKGDVPEGYKVSRKEKRNFPLILESPSPNQTSLYFCASSLGWDSTGKLFFGSGTQLSVL.

The chain links TRBV4-2 to TRBJ2-7, with D maybe TRBD1 (6 bases). The CDR3 length is 15 residues. Germline values: CDR1 LGHNA, CDR2 YNFKEQ. Trimming took 0 bases from V and 3 from J, leaving 12 bases between them. For the CDR3, the DNA is TGTGCCAGCAGCCAAGAAGGACAGAGCTACTACGAGCAGTACTTC. This codes for CASSQEGQSYYEQYF.

The genes are TRBV5-1 and TRBJ1-1; 8 bases map to TRBD1. Germline CDR1 SGHRS, CDR2 YFSETQ. CDR3 length: 13 amino acids. The J segment lost 5 bases and the V segment lost 5 bases, leaving 5 bases of the junction unmatched. Here the CDR3 DNA reads TGCGCCAGCAGTCAGGGGGCGGGAACTGAAGCTTTCTTT. Protein product: CASSQGAGTEAFF.

This chain links TRBV18 with TRBJ2-5; TRBD1 aligns across 8 bases. V lost 3 bases and J lost 5; bases outside the gene matches: 11. Germline V CDR1 and CDR2: KGHSH, LQKENI. The CDR3 spans 16 residues. This CDR3 is CASSPLLRTGKETQYF. Written as DNA, the CDR3 is TGTGCCAGCTCACCTCTCCTCAGGACAGGGAAGGAGACCCAGTACTTC. Full variable domain (outside the CDR3, taken from reference TRBV18 and TRBJ2-5): NAGVMQNPRHLVRRRGQEARLRCSPMKGHSHVYWYRQLPEEGLKFMVYLQKENIIDESGMPKERFSAEFPKEGPSILRIQQVVRGDSAAYFCASSPLLRTGKETQYFGPGTRLLVL.

The chain combines TRBV13 with TRBJ1-2, with 12 bases fitting TRBD1. This CDR3 region has 14 residues. The ends lost 3 bases at V and 4 bases at J; junction bases unmatched: 0. The germline gives CDR1 PRHDT, CDR2 FYEKMQ (reference sequence). This CDR3 is CASSLGQGAYGYTF. CDR3 nucleotide sequence: TGTGCCAGCAGCTTGGGACAGGGGGCCTATGGCTACACCTTC.

This chain joins TRBV11-3 and TRBJ2-1; D not resolved. The CDR3 has 12 amino acids. Germline V gene data show CDR1 as SGHNT and CDR2 as YENEEA. V lost 4 bases and J 5 bases, leaving 6 bases between the germline ends. The CDR3 spells CASSSENNEQFF. CDR3 in DNA: TGTGCCAGCAGCTCGGAAAACAATGAGCAGTTCTTC.

This sequence joins TRBV9 and TRBJ1-5; tentative D call: TRBD1 (6 bases). The length of the CDR3 is 15 residues. Between the trimmed V and J ends, which lost 3 bases and 0 bases, there was a span of 10 bases. Germline V gene lookup returns CDR1 SGDLS and CDR2 YYNGEE. CDR3 nucleotide sequence: TGTGCCAGCAGCGCCGGGACAAATAGCAATCAGCCCCAGCATTTT. Translated, it gives CASSAGTNSNQPQHF.

CDR3 residues: CASTSGAGYEQYF. Written as DNA, the CDR3 is TGTGCCAGCACTAGCGGTGCTGGCTACGAGCAGTACTTC. The chain has TRBV7-2 and TRBJ2-7, with 7 bases aligning to TRBD2. The V gene's germline CDR1 is SGHTA and CDR2 FQGNSA. The CDR3 sequence is 13 residues long. Losses at the gene ends were 7 bases for V and 3 bases for J; bases not matched to a gene: 6.

The rearrangement joins TRBV27 to TRBJ2-2; tentatively, D is TRBD2 (6 bases). V gave up 8 bases and J gave up 0 bases, with 16 bases separating them. Germline V gives CDR1 MNHEY, CDR2 SMNVEV (reference sequence). This CDR3 contains 16 residues. CDR3 bases: TGTGCCAGCGGCAGCCTAGCGCACGCGAACACCGGGGAGCTGTTTTTT. Protein: CASGSLAHANTGELFF.

The rearrangement joins TRBV11-3 to TRBJ2-2, with 10 bases identical to TRBD2. The CDR3 totals 16 residues. CDR1 SGHNT and CDR2 YENEEA come from the germline V gene. V was pared by 1 base and J by 4 bases, with 3 bases of the junction left unmatched. Here the CDR3 DNA reads TGTGCCAGCAGCTTAGGACTAGCGGGCGGCACCGGGGAGCTGTTTTTT. The encoded protein is CASSLGLAGGTGELFF. The whole variable domain, remainder taken from reference TRBV11-3 and TRBJ2-2, is EAGVVQSPRYKIIEKKQPVAFWCNPISGHNTLYWYLQNLGQGPELLIRYENEEAVDDSQLPKDRFSAERLKGVDSTLKIQPAELGDSAVYLCASSLGLAGGTGELFFGEGSRLTVL.

This chain connects TRBV6-1 to TRBJ1-5, with 9 bases fitting TRBD1. Germline CDR1 and CDR2: MNHNS and SASEGT. The V segment lost 7 bases and the J segment 5 bases; nucleotides outside the gene matches: 9. The CDR3 contains 15 residues. The CDR3 coding sequence is TGTGCCAGCACCCACGGGACAGGGTTGCATCAGCCCCAGCATTTT. Translating gives CASTHGTGLHQPQHF.

This chain connects TRBV6-1 to TRBJ2-2; possibly TRBD1 for D (6 bases). CDR1 is MNHNS, CDR2 SASEGT, per germline. Deletions cut 6 bases from V and 1 base from J, with 12 bases between. This CDR3 comprises 15 residues. The CDR3 sequence: CASRLWTVNTGELFF. CDR3 coding DNA: TGTGCCAGCAGGTTATGGACAGTGAACACCGGGGAGCTGTTTTTT.

The sample holds one count of this clone. V is TRBV5-1 and J is TRBJ2-1; D gene uncertain. The CDR3 length is 16 residues. Germline-derived CDR1 and CDR2 are SGHRS and YFSETQ. V was shortened by 0 bases and J by 5 bases, with 15 bases between the two germline ends. CDR3 residues: CASSLGAVPPDNEQFF. The DNA of the CDR3 is TGCGCCAGCAGCTTGGGGGCCGTCCCGCCGGACAATGAGCAGTTCTTC.

Written as DNA, the CDR3 is TGTGCCAGCAGCTTAGGACAGACTAATTCACCCCTCCACTTT. It yields the protein CASSLGQTNSPLHF. This chain connects TRBV7-2 to TRBJ1-6; D perhaps matches TRBD1 (5 bases). CDR1 is SGHTA, CDR2 FQGNSA, per germline. Trimming took 1 base from V and 6 from J, leaving 7 bases between them. The CDR3 extends over 14 amino acids. Together with reference TRBV7-2 and TRBJ1-6, the CDR3 gives the full variable domain: GAGVSQSPSNKVTEKGKDVELRCDPISGHTALYWYRQSLGQGLEFLIYFQGNSAPDKSGLPSDRFSAERTGGSVSTLTIQRTQQEDSAVYLCASSLGQTNSPLHFGNGTRLTVT.

V gene TRBV4-2 combines with J gene TRBJ2-5; 11 nucleotides align to TRBD2. Germline V gene sequence: CDR1 LGHNA, CDR2 YNFKEQ. The CDR3 length is 16 residues. The V gene end was trimmed by 4 bases and the J gene end by 6 bases; junction bases not matched to a gene: 10. The CDR3 loop is CASSPGVAGGQKTQYF. In nucleotides, the CDR3 is TGTGCCAGCAGCCCCGGGGTAGCGGGGGGGCAAAAGACCCAGTACTTC.

The V gene is TRBV7-9, the J gene TRBJ2-1; 7 nucleotides line up with TRBD2. V lost 4 bases to trimming and J lost 9 bases; unmatched junction nucleotides: 9. CDR1 is SEHNR and CDR2 is FQNEAQ in the germline V gene (reference sequence). This CDR3 region has 14 residues. Here the CDR3 reads CASSSPREAGEQFF. The CDR3 nucleotides are TGTGCCAGCAGCTCCCCCCGGGAGGCGGGTGAGCAGTTCTTC.

Of note for this clone: One end of the junction is discordant with germline, which a read error may explain. This chain joins TRBV13 and TRBJ2-5; TRBD2 agrees at 13 bases. This CDR3 has 15 amino acids. Germline V lookup: CDR1 PRHDT, CDR2 FYEKMQ (reference sequence). CDR3 residues: CASSSRTSGGETRYF. In DNA form, the CDR3 reads TGTGCCAGCAGCTCCCGGACTAGCGGGGGCGAGACCCGGTACTTC.

The chain carries TRBV7-2 and TRBJ2-4; no definite D call. CDR3 size: 16 residues. Trimming left V 5 bases short and J 7 bases short, with 21 bases between. CDR1 and CDR2 from the germline V gene are SGHTA and FQGNSA. CDR3: CASSLIPGVGSNIQYF. DNA of the CDR3: TGTGCCAGCAGCCTAATTCCGGGTGTGGGAAGCAACATTCAGTACTTC.

This clone was seen only once. This sequence joins TRBV18 and TRBJ2-5; D not certain. Per germline, CDR1 KGHSH and CDR2 LQKENI. There are 13 residues in the CDR3. V was clipped by 2 bases and J by 3 bases, with 7 bases between them. CDR3 region: CASSPRLKETQYF. In nucleotides, the CDR3 is TGTGCCAGCTCACCAAGGCTGAAAGAGACCCAGTACTTC.